Below are 5 T cell receptor beta chains sequenced from a single sample in a study of T cell responses to AZD1222 COVID-19 vaccine. The method was immunoSEQ multiplex PCR; TCRdb's version includes in-frame clones alone and lacks a portion of them. The repertoire holds about 150,000 clones, with 90% as singletons. The sample consisted of peripheral blood, taken 28 days after the second AZD1222 dose. Receptors were obtained from an adult who received the AZD1222 COVID-19 vaccine.

This clone is a singleton in its sample. J is TRBJ1-5 and V is TRBV19; 8 bases line up with TRBD1. The ends lost 8 bases at V and 4 bases at J; junction bases unmatched: 4. Per the germline V gene, CDR1 is LNHDA and CDR2 is SQIVND (reference sequence). This CDR3 comprises 13 residues. CDR3 region: CASSDRVNQPQHF. In DNA, the CDR3 is TGTGCCAGTTCGGACAGGGTGAATCAGCCCCAGCATTTT.

CDR3 region: CASSDSNSCRGQYF. The DNA of the CDR3 is TGTGCCAGCAGTGACTCGAATAGTTGCCGAGGGCAGTACTTC. The genes are TRBV6-4 and TRBJ2-7; D is unclear. The CDR3 consists of 14 residues. Trimming pared 0 bases from V and 9 bases from J, leaving 15 bases between. The V gene's germline CDR1 is MRHNA and CDR2 SNTAGT.

The rearrangement uses TRBV9 and TRBJ1-5, with 7 positions matching TRBD1. This CDR3 comprises 14 residues. With V trimmed by 3 bases and J by 5 bases, 5 bases remained unmatched. CDR1 SGDLS and CDR2 YYNGEE come from the germline V gene. The CDR3 sequence: CASSGEDRDQPQHF. For the CDR3, the DNA is TGTGCCAGCAGCGGAGAAGACAGGGATCAGCCCCAGCATTTT. Based on the CDR3 plus reference TRBV9 and TRBJ1-5, the full variable domain is DSGVTQTPKHLITATGQRVTLRCSPRSGDLSVYWYQQSLDQGLQFLIQYYNGEERAKGNILERFSAQQFPDLHSELNLSSLELGDSALYFCASSGEDRDQPQHFGDGTRLSIL.

There are a few counts of this clone. This CDR3 is also generated by other DNA sequences in the sample. The gene calls are TRBV9 and TRBJ2-2; D not resolved. Trimming cost V 0 bases and J 8 bases, with 8 bases left between them. This CDR3 spans 13 amino acids. Per the germline V gene, CDR1 is SGDLS and CDR2 is YYNGEE. CDR3 residues: CASSVGSPGELFF. The CDR3 DNA follows: TGTGCCAGCAGCGTAGGCAGCCCGGGGGAGCTGTTTTTT.

The genes are TRBV5-1 and TRBJ1-4; D unresolved. This CDR3 contains 15 residues. V was shortened by 4 bases and J by 4 bases, with 14 bases between the two germline ends. Germline V gives CDR1 SGHRS, CDR2 YFSETQ. The CDR3 here is CASSATGRLNEKLFF. The DNA of the CDR3 is TGCGCCAGCAGCGCCACGGGCCGACTTAATGAAAAACTGTTTTTT.